A selection of T cell receptor beta chains follows, all from one sample in a study of CD8+ T cells in alopecia areata. Using immunoSEQ multiplex PCR, the repertoire was profiled, and TCRdb retains in-frame clones only, with some absent. The sample includes 150,000 or so clones, roughly 50% of them seen just once. Sequencing was performed on CD4+ T cells sorted from blood. The source of these receptors is a human donor with alopecia areata. CDR3s include the opening cysteine and the closing phenylalanine or tryptophan. The order of the fields is J gene, V gene, CDR3 protein.

TRBJ2-7	TRBV29-1	CSVEQQGALGEQYF
TRBJ2-7	TRBV30	CAWSRAGVYEQYF
TRBJ2-5	TRBV29-1	CSVEQGGLETQYF
TRBJ2-5	TRBV30	CAGGTGQGQYF
TRBJ2-3	TRBV25-1	CASSELAGAGDTQYF
TRBJ2-1	TRBV5-1	CASSLGAGLAINEQFF
TRBJ2-7	TRBV28	CASSFDSSYEQYF
TRBJ1-1	TRBV25-1	CASSASRGRRAGEAFF
TRBJ1-1	TRBV20-1	CSAREEPSAFF
TRBJ2-1	TRBV6-5	CASSKDLNSYNEQFF
TRBJ2-3	TRBV6-6	CASSHVGVGATDTQYF
TRBJ1-1	TRBV5-1	CASNDAALTEAFF
TRBJ2-1	TRBV14	CASSDQPYNEQFF
TRBJ1-2	TRBV28	CASSGFSGYTF
TRBJ2-7	TRBV2	CATQGESYEQYF
TRBJ2-6	TRBV15	CATSRGWDRGFGANVLTF
TRBJ2-5	TRBV29-1	CSVERHVEETQYF
TRBJ2-1	TRBV5-1	CASSFLAGRAGDEQFF
TRBJ2-2	TRBV5-1	CASNDRTGGTGELFF
TRBJ1-4	TRBV27	CASSFTTREGKLFF
TRBJ2-1	TRBV4-2	CASSQDPLAGVNEQFF
TRBJ2-5	TRBV6-6	CASSHPQETQYF
TRBJ2-7	TRBV28	CASSLAPYEQYF
TRBJ2-7	TRBV5-1	CASSLQGTGYEQYF
TRBJ2-7	TRBV5-1	CASSLAANPEDEQYF
TRBJ2-7	TRBV5-1	CASSFRSGTYEQYF
TRBJ2-2	TRBV30	CALSKLGTGTGELFF
TRBJ2-3	TRBV2	CASSGDLTDTQYF